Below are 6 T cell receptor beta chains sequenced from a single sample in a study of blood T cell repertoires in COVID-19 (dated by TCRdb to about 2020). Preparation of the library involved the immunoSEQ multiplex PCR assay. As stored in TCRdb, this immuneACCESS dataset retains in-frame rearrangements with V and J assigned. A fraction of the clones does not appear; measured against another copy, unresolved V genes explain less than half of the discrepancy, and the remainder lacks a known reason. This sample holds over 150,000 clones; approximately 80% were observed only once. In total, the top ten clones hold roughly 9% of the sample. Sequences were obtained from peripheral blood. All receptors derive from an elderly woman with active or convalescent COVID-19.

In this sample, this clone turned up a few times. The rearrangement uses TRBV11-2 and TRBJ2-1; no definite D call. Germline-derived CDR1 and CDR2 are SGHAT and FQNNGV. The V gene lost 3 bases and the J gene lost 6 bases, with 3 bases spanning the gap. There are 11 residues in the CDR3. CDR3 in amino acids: CASSFLNEQFF. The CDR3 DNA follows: TGTGCCAGCAGCTTCCTCAATGAGCAGTTCTTC.

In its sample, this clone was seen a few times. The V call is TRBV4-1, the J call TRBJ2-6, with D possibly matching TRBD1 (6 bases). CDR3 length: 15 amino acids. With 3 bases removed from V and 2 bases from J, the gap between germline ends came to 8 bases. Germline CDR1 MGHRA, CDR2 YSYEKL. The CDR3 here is CASSQGDTGANVLTF. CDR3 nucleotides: TGCGCCAGCAGCCAGGGGGACACTGGGGCCAACGTCCTGACTTTC.

In DNA form, the CDR3 reads TGTGCCTGGAGTGGACTAGCGGGGAGCTCCTACAATGAGCAGTTCTTC. Translation: CAWSGLAGSSYNEQFF. The J gene is TRBJ2-1, the V gene TRBV30; 11 bases match TRBD2. Germline V gene sequence: CDR1 GTSNPN, CDR2 SVGIG (reference sequence). This CDR3 has 16 amino acids. J gave up 0 bases and V 1 base, and 2 bases lay outside the gene matches. The entire variable domain, with the rest obtained from reference TRBV30 and TRBJ2-1, is as follows: SQTIHQWPATLVQPVGSPLSLECTVEGTSNPNLYWYRQAAGRGLQLLFYSVGIGQISSEVPQNLSASRPQDRQFILSSKKLLLSDSGFYLCAWSGLAGSSYNEQFFGPGTRLTVL.

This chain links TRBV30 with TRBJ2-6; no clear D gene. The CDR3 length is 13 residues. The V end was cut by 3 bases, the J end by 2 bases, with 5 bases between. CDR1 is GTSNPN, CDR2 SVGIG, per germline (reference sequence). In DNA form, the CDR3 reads TGTGCCTGGAGACTAACTGGGGCCAACGTCCTGACTTTC. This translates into CAWRLTGANVLTF.

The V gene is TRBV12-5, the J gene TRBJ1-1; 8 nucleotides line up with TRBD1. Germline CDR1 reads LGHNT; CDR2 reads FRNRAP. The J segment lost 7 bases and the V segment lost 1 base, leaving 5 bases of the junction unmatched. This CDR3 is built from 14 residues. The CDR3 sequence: CASGLAHTGGEAFF. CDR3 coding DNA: TGTGCTAGTGGTTTGGCCCACACAGGGGGTGAAGCTTTCTTT. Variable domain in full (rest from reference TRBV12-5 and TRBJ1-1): DARVTQTPRHKVTEMGQEVTMRCQPILGHNTVFWYRQTMMQGLELLAYFRNRAPLDDSGMPKDRFSAEMPDATLATLKIQPSEPRDSAVYFCASGLAHTGGEAFFGQGTRLTVV.

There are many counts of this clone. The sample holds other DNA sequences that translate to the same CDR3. CDR3 protein: CASSYSKAEETQYF. The CDR3 region has the DNA TGTGCCAGCAGTTACTCGAAGGCGGAAGAGACCCAGTACTTC. The chain recombines TRBV6-2 or TRBV6-3 with TRBJ2-5; D unclear. V lost 0 bases and J 3 bases, leaving 8 bases between the germline ends. The germline CDR1 and CDR2 sequences are MNHEY and SVGEGT. The CDR3 extends over 14 amino acids.